Shown below are 5 T cell receptor beta chains from a single sample sequenced in a study of blood T cells in healthy people across ages. Sample-barcoded 5' priming and a J-beta primer mix drove a second PCR of about 6 to 12 cycles. TCRdb passed the 5' RACE reads through MiXCR, listing each CDR3 protein once. This sample has 920,000 or so distinct CDR3 sequences, with 35% to 50% found just once. Sequences were obtained from blood. All receptors derive from a woman between 55 and 75 years old in good health.

The chain links TRBV20-1 to TRBJ2-7, with D tentatively TRBD2 (6 bases). The CDR3 runs 13 residues. The V end was cut by 3 bases, the J end by 1 base, with 10 bases between. Germline V gives CDR1 DFQATT, CDR2 SNEGSKA (reference sequence). The CDR3 loop is CSARTRRSYEQYF. CDR3 nucleotide sequence: TGCAGTGCTAGGACTAGGCGGTCCTACGAGCAGTACTTC.

In regard to this clonotype: A read error may account for a junction end that differs from germline. The rearrangement links TRBV12-3 or TRBV12-4 to TRBJ2-7, with D possibly TRBD1 on 6 matching bases. This CDR3 spans 13 amino acids. The DNA of the CDR3 is TGTGCCAGCAGTTTAGGACAGGTCTACGAGCCGTACTTC. Its protein is CASSLGQVYEPYF.

J is TRBJ1-1 and V is TRBV2; D not certain. Germline lookup yields CDR1 SNHLY and CDR2 FYNNEI. V lost 7 bases and J 4 bases, leaving 13 bases between the germline ends. The CDR3 loop spans 13 amino acids. The CDR3 sequence is CASTNPGLTEAFF. The DNA of the CDR3 is TGTGCCAGCACTAACCCAGGACTCACTGAAGCTTTCTTT.

The V call is TRBV6-6, the J call TRBJ2-7; 7 nucleotides agree with TRBD1. Germline trimming cut 6 bases from V and 6 bases from J; bases unmatched to any gene: 11. The germline gives CDR1 MNHNY, CDR2 SVGAGI (reference sequence). CDR3 length: 14 amino acids. DNA of the CDR3: TGTGCCAGCAGCCTCACGACTTCAGGGGGCGAGCAGTACTTC. Protein: CASSLTTSGGEQYF.

This clonotype was detected only a few times. The rearrangement joins TRBV12-3 or TRBV12-4 to TRBJ2-1, with 7 bases aligning to TRBD2. The ends lost 0 bases at V and 4 bases at J; junction bases unmatched: 9. CDR3 length equals 17 residues. This CDR3 is CASSLANSGPLYNEQFF. CDR3 DNA sequence: TGTGCCAGCAGTTTAGCGAATAGCGGGCCTCTTTACAATGAGCAGTTCTTC.